This passage covers 27 T cell receptor beta chains from one sample sequenced in a study of blood T cell repertoires in COVID-19 (dated by TCRdb to the early 2020s). Libraries came from the immunoSEQ multiplex PCR assay. TCRdb carries this immuneACCESS record with in-frame sequences only. Its versions omit some clonotypes, under half of them owing to an unresolved V gene in the studies checked, with the rest unexplained. For this sample there are under 75,000 clones; more than 75% appear just once. The ten largest clones capture 6.3% of the sample. The material sequenced was peripheral blood. The receptors come from an older woman with acute or convalescent COVID-19.

J is TRBJ1-2 and V is TRBV4-2; unclear D gene. The CDR3 extends over 14 amino acids. Trimming left V 10 bases short and J 0 bases short, with 15 bases between. CDR1 LGHNA and CDR2 YNFKEQ come from the germline V gene. CDR3 coding DNA: TGTGCCATACCTTCACCCGCAGCTAACTATGGCTACACCTTC. Its translation: CAIPSPAANYGYTF.

The chain is built from TRBV4-3 and TRBJ2-3; D unclear. CDR3 length: 15 residues. Germline V gives CDR1 LGHNA, CDR2 YSLEER. V was cut by 1 base and J by 2 bases, with 10 bases left in between. CDR3 in DNA: TGCGCCAGCAGCCAAGGCGCCCGCCCCACAGATACGCAGTATTTT. Its protein is CASSQGARPTDTQYF.

V gene TRBV27 combines with J gene TRBJ2-5, with D maybe TRBD1 (8 bases). Germline V gene lookup returns CDR1 MNHEY and CDR2 SMNVEV (reference sequence). V lost 5 bases and J lost 9, with 19 bases in between. The CDR3 sequence is 14 residues long. CDR3 amino acids: CASSDTGGGLAQYF. CDR3 coding DNA: TGTGCCAGCAGTGACACAGGGGGGGGTTTGGCCCAGTACTTC.

CDR3: CASSPRLRVEAFF. CDR3 sequence (DNA): TGTGCCAGCAGCCCCCGGCTCAGGGTTGAAGCTTTCTTT. The chain links TRBV3-1 (or the pseudogene TRBV3-2) to TRBJ1-1, with a weak D call TRBD1 (5 bases). This CDR3 region has 13 residues. V was pared by 4 bases and J by 7 bases, with 13 bases between. Germline V CDR1 and CDR2: LGHDT, YNNKEL (reference sequence).

The V gene is TRBV19, the J gene TRBJ1-2; TRBD1 might be the D (5 bases). Trimming cost V 0 bases and J 6 bases, with 8 bases left between them. The CDR3 spans 13 residues. Germline CDR1 is LNHDA and CDR2 is SQIVND (reference sequence). CDR3 sequence reads: CASSIDRGNGYTF. In DNA, the CDR3 is TGTGCCAGTAGTATAGATCGGGGGAATGGCTACACCTTC.

The chain joins TRBV7-3 to TRBJ2-2; no clear D. The ends were cut back, 2 bases at V and 4 bases at J, with 17 bases in the middle. The germline V gene has CDR1 SGHTA and CDR2 FQGTGA. The CDR3 runs to 17 residues. The CDR3 is CASSLYYPYRGTGELFF. DNA of the CDR3: TGTGCCAGCAGCTTATATTACCCCTACCGTGGCACCGGGGAGCTGTTTTTT.

This clone was seen a single time. The chain recombines TRBV6-6 with TRBJ1-1, with D possibly TRBD1 on 5 matching bases. Germline CDR1 MNHNY, CDR2 SVGAGI (reference sequence). Trimming shortened V by 8 bases and J by 2 bases, and 6 bases separated the two germline ends. The CDR3 consists of 11 residues. DNA of the CDR3: TGTGCCAGCGACAGCAACACTGAAGCTTTCTTT. It translates to CASDSNTEAFF.

The chain is built from TRBV2 and TRBJ1-6, with 7 bases fitting TRBD1. The CDR3 is 16 residues long. In germline, CDR1 is SNHLY, CDR2 FYNNEI. J lost 7 bases, V lost 6 bases, and 12 bases had no gene match. The CDR3: CASRQTPGQKNSPLHF. DNA of the CDR3: TGTGCCAGCAGGCAAACCCCGGGACAGAAAAATTCACCCCTCCACTTT.

The chain has TRBV6-5 and TRBJ2-5, with 10 bases aligning to TRBD2. V trimming: 2 bases; J trimming: 2 bases; junction bases outside the gene matches: 5. The germline gives CDR1 MNHEY, CDR2 SVGAGI. This CDR3 has 16 residues. CDR3 in DNA: TGTGCCAGCAGTTACGGGGCTAGCGGGGGACAAGAGACCCAGTACTTC. Encoded protein: CASSYGASGGQETQYF.

The chain couples TRBV4-1 to TRBJ2-4, with D maybe TRBD1 (7 bases). Trimming pared 1 base from V and 1 base from J, leaving 17 bases between. CDR3 length equals 18 residues. The germline gives CDR1 MGHRA, CDR2 YSYEKL. The DNA for the CDR3 is TGCGCCAGCAGCCAAGTCGTCCAGGGGGGAGGTGCCAAAAACATTCAGTACTTC. It codes for CASSQVVQGGGAKNIQYF.

The chain uses TRBV30 and TRBJ2-7; D unresolved. The CDR3 is made up of 12 amino acids. Germline CDR1 and CDR2: GTSNPN and SVGIG (reference sequence). Trimming stripped 2 bases from V and 6 bases from J, with 11 bases between. CDR3 protein: CAWSYYLREQYF. CDR3 sequence (DNA): TGTGCCTGGAGTTACTACCTCCGCGAGCAGTACTTC. The full variable domain, rest sourced from reference TRBV30 and TRBJ2-7, is SQTIHQWPATLVQPVGSPLSLECTVEGTSNPNLYWYRQAAGRGLQLLFYSVGIGQISSEVPQNLSASRPQDRQFILSSKKLLLSDSGFYLCAWSYYLREQYFGPGTRLTVT.

The chain recombines TRBV2 with TRBJ1-6; 9 bases are a match to TRBD1. After removal of 4 bases from V and 8 bases from J, the junction contained 3 bases not matched to a gene. The CDR3 is made up of 14 amino acids. The germline V gene has CDR1 SNHLY and CDR2 FYNNEI. The CDR3 loop reads CASSGRTGDSPLHF. As DNA, the CDR3 is TGTGCCAGCAGTGGGCGGACAGGGGATTCACCCCTCCACTTT.

This clone was observed a few times. The chain's CDR3 is CASSHGQGAFETDTQYF. The CDR3 DNA follows: TGTGCCAGCAGCCACGGACAGGGGGCGTTTGAAACAGATACGCAGTATTTT. This chain uses TRBV7-3 with TRBJ2-3, with 11 bases matching TRBD1. Germline V CDR1 and CDR2: SGHTA, FQGTGA. This CDR3 is 17 amino acids long. V shed 5 bases and J 3 bases; nucleotides not matched to a gene: 10.

This sequence joins TRBV5-1 and TRBJ2-7; the match to TRBD1 covers 7 bases. Trimming removed 5 bases from V and 0 bases from J; junction bases left unmatched: 8. Germline V lookup: CDR1 SGHRS, CDR2 YFSETQ. The CDR3 has 15 amino acids. This chain's CDR3 is CASRATGTDSYEQYF. The CDR3 DNA reads as TGCGCCAGCAGGGCCACCGGGACAGACTCCTACGAGCAGTACTTC.

The CDR3 reads CSVQTGGTGELFF. CDR3 nucleotides: TGCAGCGTTCAGACAGGGGGCACCGGGGAGCTGTTTTTT. This rearrangement joins TRBV29-1 to TRBJ2-2; 9 nucleotides match TRBD1. The CDR3 has 13 residues. Germline lookup yields CDR1 SQVTM and CDR2 ANQGSEA. The trim removed 5 bases at V and 4 bases at J, leaving 2 bases unmatched.

The gene calls are TRBV2 and TRBJ1-6; TRBD1 matches at 7 bases. The V and J ends lost 3 bases and 10 bases, in that order; junction bases with no gene match: 9. CDR1 SNHLY and CDR2 FYNNEI come from the germline V gene. The CDR3 spans 15 residues. In nucleotides, the CDR3 is TGTGCCAGCAGTGACCCCACAGAGACAGGGTCACCCCTCCACTTT. Its protein is CASSDPTETGSPLHF.

The chain links TRBV5-5 to TRBJ2-1; D is uncertain. Germline values: CDR1 SGHKS, CDR2 YYEKEE (reference sequence). Deletions cut 6 bases from V and 6 bases from J, with 22 bases between. This CDR3 comprises 16 residues. CDR3 region: CASTPRGSSVGNEQFF. CDR3 DNA sequence: TGTGCCAGCACCCCTCGAGGCAGTTCCGTAGGCAATGAGCAGTTCTTC.

This clone was seen more than once but under ten times. The chain combines TRBV6-2 or TRBV6-3 with TRBJ2-5; no firm D call. This CDR3 contains 12 residues. The V end was cut by 5 bases, the J end by 0 bases, with 4 bases between. CDR1 and CDR2 from the germline V gene are MNHEY and SVGEGT. CDR3 region: CASSINQETQYF. As DNA, the CDR3 is TGTGCCAGCAGTATTAACCAAGAGACCCAGTACTTC.

The chain has TRBV6-6 and TRBJ1-1; D is undetermined. V was clipped by 0 bases and J by 0 bases, with 11 bases between them. The CDR3 contains 16 residues. In germline, CDR1 is MNHNY, CDR2 SVGAGI (reference sequence). CDR3 DNA: TGTGCCAGCAGTTACTCCCCGGGGAGTTTGAACACTGAAGCTTTCTTT. Residues: CASSYSPGSLNTEAFF.

This clone appeared a single time. V and J are TRBV24-1 and TRBJ2-1; 14 nucleotides agree with TRBD2. V lost 9 bases, J lost 8 bases, and 5 bases stayed unmatched. The CDR3 contains 14 residues. Germline lookup yields CDR1 KGHDR and CDR2 SFDVKD. CDR3 sequence reads: CATETSGGAHEQFF. The CDR3 DNA sequence: TGTGCCACCGAGACTAGCGGGGGGGCCCATGAGCAGTTCTTC.

This clone was detected only once. The chain combines TRBV4-3 with TRBJ1-3; D is possibly TRBD1 (6 bases). The CDR3 has 16 amino acids. CDR1 LGHNA and CDR2 YSLEER come from the germline V gene. Trimming removed 0 bases at V and 2 bases at J, with 11 bases between. CDR3 coding DNA: TGCGCCAGCAGCCAAGATCGCCCAGGGGCTGGAAACACCATATATTTT. Translated, it gives CASSQDRPGAGNTIYF.

The chain uses TRBV20-1 and TRBJ2-7; the D gene is possibly TRBD2 (6 bases). Germline V gives CDR1 DFQATT, CDR2 SNEGSKA (reference sequence). The length of the CDR3 is 13 residues. V was shortened by 3 bases and J by 3 bases, with 12 bases between the two germline ends. The CDR3 protein is CSASSSDDYEQYF. The CDR3 nucleotides are TGCAGTGCTAGTTCTAGCGATGACTACGAGCAGTACTTC.

This rearrangement joins TRBV9 to TRBJ2-2, with a weak D call TRBD1 (6 bases). Trimming stripped 5 bases from V and 1 base from J, with 15 bases between. Per the germline V gene, CDR1 is SGDLS and CDR2 is YYNGEE. CDR3 size: 16 residues. CDR3 in amino acids: CASRPNTGQNTGELFF. The CDR3 DNA follows: TGTGCCAGCAGACCCAATACGGGACAGAACACCGGGGAGCTGTTTTTT. Together with reference TRBV9 and TRBJ2-2, the CDR3 gives the full variable domain: DSGVTQTPKHLITATGQRVTLRCSPRSGDLSVYWYQQSLDQGLQFLIQYYNGEERAKGNILERFSAQQFPDLHSELNLSSLELGDSALYFCASRPNTGQNTGELFFGEGSRLTVL.

The V call is TRBV7-2, the J call TRBJ1-6; D is uncertain. Germline CDR1 is SGHTA and CDR2 is FQGNSA. Trimming stripped 5 bases from V and 1 base from J, with 15 bases between. The length of the CDR3 is 17 residues. The CDR3 sequence: CASSEAPPRSYNSPLHF. In DNA form, the CDR3 reads TGTGCCAGCAGCGAGGCCCCCCCCAGATCCTATAATTCACCCCTCCACTTT.

This chain uses TRBV6-1 with TRBJ1-2, with a possible D match to TRBD1 (6 bases). Per the germline V gene, CDR1 is MNHNS and CDR2 is SASEGT. The CDR3 sequence is 14 residues long. Between the trimmed V and J ends, which lost 0 bases and 1 base, there was a span of 6 bases. CDR3 sequence: CASSEAGGNYGYTF. The CDR3 DNA reads TGTGCCAGCAGTGAAGCAGGGGGTAACTATGGCTACACCTTC.

This clone was seen once. The J gene is TRBJ1-4, the V gene TRBV30; 7 bases fit TRBD1. V was pared by 6 bases and J by 8 bases, with 3 bases of the junction left unmatched. Germline-derived CDR1 and CDR2 are GTSNPN and SVGIG (reference sequence). This CDR3 has 11 residues. The CDR3 reads CACGTVEKLFF. As DNA, the CDR3 is TGTGCCTGCGGGACAGTAGAAAAACTGTTTTTT.

This chain uses TRBV5-6 with TRBJ1-6; perhaps TRBD1 as D (6 bases). The CDR3 extends over 15 amino acids. Germline CDR1 is SGHDT and CDR2 is YYEEEE. V lost 3 bases to trimming and J lost 7 bases, with 14 bases between them. CDR3 in amino acids: CASSWGHNSNSPLHF. In nucleotides, the CDR3 is TGTGCCAGCAGCTGGGGACACAACTCAAATTCACCCCTCCACTTT.